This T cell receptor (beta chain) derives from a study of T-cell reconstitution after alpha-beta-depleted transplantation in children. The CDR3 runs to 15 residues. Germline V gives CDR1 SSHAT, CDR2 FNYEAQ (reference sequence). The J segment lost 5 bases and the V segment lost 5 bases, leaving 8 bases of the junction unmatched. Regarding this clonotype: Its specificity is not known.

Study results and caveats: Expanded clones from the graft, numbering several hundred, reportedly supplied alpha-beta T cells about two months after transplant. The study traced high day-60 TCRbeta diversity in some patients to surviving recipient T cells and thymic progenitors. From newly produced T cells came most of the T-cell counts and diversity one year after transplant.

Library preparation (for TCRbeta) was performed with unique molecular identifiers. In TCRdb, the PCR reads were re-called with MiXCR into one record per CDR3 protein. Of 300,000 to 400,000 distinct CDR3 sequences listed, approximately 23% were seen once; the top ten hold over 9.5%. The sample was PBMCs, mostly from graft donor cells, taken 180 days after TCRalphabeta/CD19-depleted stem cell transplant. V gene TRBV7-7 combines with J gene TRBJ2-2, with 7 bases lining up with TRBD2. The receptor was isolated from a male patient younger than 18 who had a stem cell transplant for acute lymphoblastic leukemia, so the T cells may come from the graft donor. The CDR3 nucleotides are TGTGCCAGCAGCAGCGCGGGAGTAAGAACCGGGGAGCTGTTTTTT. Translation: CASSSAGVRTGELFF.